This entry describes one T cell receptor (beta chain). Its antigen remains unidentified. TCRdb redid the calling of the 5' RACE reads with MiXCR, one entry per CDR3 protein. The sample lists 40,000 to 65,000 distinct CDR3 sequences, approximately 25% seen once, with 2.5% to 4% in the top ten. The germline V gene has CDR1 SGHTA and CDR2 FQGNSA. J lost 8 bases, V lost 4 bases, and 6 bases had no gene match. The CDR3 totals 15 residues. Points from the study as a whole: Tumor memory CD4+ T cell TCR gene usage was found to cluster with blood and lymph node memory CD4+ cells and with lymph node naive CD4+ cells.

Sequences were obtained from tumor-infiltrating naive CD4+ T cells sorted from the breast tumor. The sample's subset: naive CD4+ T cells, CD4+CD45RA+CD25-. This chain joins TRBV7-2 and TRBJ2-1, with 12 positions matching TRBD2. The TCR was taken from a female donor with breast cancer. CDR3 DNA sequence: TGTGCCAGCAGCTCGACTAGCGGGAGACGCGATGAGCAGTTCTTC. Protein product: CASSSTSGRRDEQFF.